This T cell receptor (beta chain) was recorded in a study of vaccination effects on CD4 cells after COVID-19. Concerning this clone: The antigen is unknown.

Findings of the study overall: Marked clonal contraction was seen in infection- and vaccine-induced clones late after vaccination.

Trimming took 5 bases from V and 6 from J, leaving 17 bases between them. The CDR3 loop spans 14 amino acids. Germline V lookup: CDR1 SGHTA, CDR2 FQGNSA. Viral peptide pools were used in the ViraFEST assay to expand antigen-specific CD4+ T cells, and sequencing came afterward. Isolation of CD4+ T cells took place after more than 9 days of culture. Method: immunoSEQ multiplex PCR; TCRdb's copy keeps in-frame clones and lacks some. Here the sample spans around 11,000 clones, about three quarters being singletons. This chain uses TRBV7-2 with TRBJ2-7; TRBD2 is a possible D gene (5 bases). The specimen comprised CD4+ T cells from PBMCs cultured with HCoV-229E spike peptides, sampled before COVID-19 vaccination. The clonotype originates from a human donor who received a COVID-19 vaccine. CDR3 in amino acids: CASSPSSLATEQYF. CDR3 DNA: TGTGCCAGCAGCCCTTCGTCCCTAGCAACCGAGCAGTACTTC.